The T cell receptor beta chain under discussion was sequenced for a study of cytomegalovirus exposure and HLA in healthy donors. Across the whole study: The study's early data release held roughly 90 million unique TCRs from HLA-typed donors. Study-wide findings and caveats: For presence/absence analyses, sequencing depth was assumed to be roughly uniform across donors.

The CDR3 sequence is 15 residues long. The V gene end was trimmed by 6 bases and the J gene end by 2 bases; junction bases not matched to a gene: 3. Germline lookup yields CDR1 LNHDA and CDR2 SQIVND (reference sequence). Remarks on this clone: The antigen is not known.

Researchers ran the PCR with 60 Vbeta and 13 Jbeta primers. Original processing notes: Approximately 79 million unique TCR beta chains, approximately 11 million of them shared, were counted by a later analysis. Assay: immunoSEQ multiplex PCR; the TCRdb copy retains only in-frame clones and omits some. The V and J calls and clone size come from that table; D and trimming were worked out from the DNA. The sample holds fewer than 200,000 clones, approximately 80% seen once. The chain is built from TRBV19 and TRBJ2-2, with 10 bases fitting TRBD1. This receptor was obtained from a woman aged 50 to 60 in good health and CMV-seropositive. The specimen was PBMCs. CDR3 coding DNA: TGTGCCAGTAGAGGACAGGGGGTAAACACCGGGGAGCTGTTTTTT. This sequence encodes CASRGQGVNTGELFF.